This T cell receptor (beta chain) was retrieved from a study of T cells in Graves' hyperthyroidism and ophthalmopathy. Notes on the study in general: A model of 13 V-J pairs discriminated ophthalmopathy from stable hyperthyroidism.

This clonotype occurred many times. No antigen is known for it. The CDR3 extends over 15 amino acids. The germline gives CDR1 MDHEN, CDR2 SYDVKM. V lost 6 bases to trimming and J lost 4 bases; unmatched junction nucleotides: 10. There were TCR beta CDR3 regions amplified from RNA transcripts. HTBI primers drove first-round RT-PCR of the TCR CDR3. MiXCR was run by TCRdb on the multiplex PCR reads, yielding one entry per CDR3 protein. The data contain under 350,000 distinct CDR3 sequences, less than 15% of them singletons. This chain connects TRBV28 to TRBJ2-5; TRBD2 matches 8 bases. The sequence derives from a woman in her thirties with Graves' hyperthyroidism that later progressed to Graves' ophthalmopathy. Source material: blood. This CDR3 is CASRNLHGLAETQYF. The CDR3 DNA follows: TGTGCCAGCAGGAACCTGCACGGACTAGCAGAGACCCAGTACTTC. The whole variable domain, filled in from reference TRBV28 and TRBJ2-5, reads DVKVTQSSRYLVKRTGEKVFLECVQDMDHENMFWYRQDPGLGLRLIYFSYDVKMKEKGDIPEGYSVSREKKERFSLILESASTNQTSMYLCASRNLHGLAETQYFGPGTRLLVL.